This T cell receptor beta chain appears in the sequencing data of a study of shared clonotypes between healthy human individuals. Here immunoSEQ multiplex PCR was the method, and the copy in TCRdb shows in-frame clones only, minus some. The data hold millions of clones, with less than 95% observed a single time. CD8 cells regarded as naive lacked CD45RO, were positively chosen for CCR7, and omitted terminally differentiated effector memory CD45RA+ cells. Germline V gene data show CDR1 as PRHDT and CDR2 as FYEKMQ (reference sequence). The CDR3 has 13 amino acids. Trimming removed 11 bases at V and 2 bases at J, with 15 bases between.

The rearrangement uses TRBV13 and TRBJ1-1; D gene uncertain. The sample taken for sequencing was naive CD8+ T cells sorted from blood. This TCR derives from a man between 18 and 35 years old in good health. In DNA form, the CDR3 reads TGTGCCGCCCGCGGGAGGAAAAACACTGAAGCTTTCTTT. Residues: CAARGRKNTEAFF.